The 26 T cell receptor beta chains in this list originate from one sample, sequenced in a study of graft-versus-host responses after intestinal transplantation. The repertoire was sequenced with immunoSEQ multiplex PCR; TCRdb's copy has only in-frame clones and lacks some. The sample holds around 26,000 clones, approximately 93% seen once. Source: PBMCs, taken 156 days after intestinal transplant. Receptors were obtained from a human patient who received an intestinal transplant, so some T cells may come from the graft donor.

J is TRBJ1-2 and V is TRBV10-3; a possible D gene is TRBD1 (6 bases). Trimming took off 4 bases at V and 2 bases at J, with 17 bases between the two ends. Germline CDR1 and CDR2: ENHRY and SYGVKD. The CDR3 has 16 residues. CDR3 DNA: TGTGCCATCAGTGGTAATTGGGGGCTGGTGAACTATGGCTACACCTTC. Translation: CAISGNWGLVNYGYTF.

This sequence joins TRBV27 and TRBJ2-7; 7 nucleotides line up with TRBD1. The germline V gene has CDR1 MNHEY and CDR2 SMNVEV (reference sequence). The CDR3 has 13 residues. The junction had 2 bases not matched to a gene; V was cut back by 6 bases and J by 0 bases. For the CDR3, the DNA is TGTGCCAGCAGCTGGGACAGCTCCTACGAGCAGTACTTC. It encodes CASSWDSSYEQYF.

The CDR3 DNA is TGCAGCGTATTTTCCTCCTCCTACGAGCAGTACTTC. This encodes CSVFSSSYEQYF. The rearrangement joins TRBV29-1 to TRBJ2-7; no clear D gene. CDR3 length equals 12 residues. Germline loops: CDR1 SQVTM, CDR2 ANQGSEA. Trimming took 6 bases from V and 0 from J, leaving 9 bases between them.

The J gene is TRBJ2-3, the V gene TRBV13; no firm D call. CDR1 is PRHDT, CDR2 FYEKMQ, per germline (reference sequence). CDR3 length equals 14 residues. Trimming removed 3 bases at V and 1 base at J, with 8 bases between. The CDR3 bases are TGTGCCAGCAGCTTCGCAGCGCGCACAGATACGCAGTATTTT. Residues: CASSFAARTDTQYF. The variable domain in full, completed from reference TRBV13 and TRBJ2-3, reads AAGVIQSPRHLIKEKRETATLKCYPIPRHDTVYWYQQGPGQDPQFLISFYEKMQSDKGSIPDRFSAQQFSDYHSELNMSSLELGDSALYFCASSFAARTDTQYFGPGTRLTVL.

The genes are TRBV10-2 and TRBJ2-3; 7 bases align to TRBD2. The CDR3 sequence is 19 residues long. V lost 5 bases, J lost 7 bases, and 24 bases stayed unmatched. Germline CDR1 is WSHSY and CDR2 is SAAADI. In nucleotides, the CDR3 is TGCGCCAGCAGTCTCTGGGTGCGGGCTAGCGGCCAACTTGCGTATACGCAGTATTTT. Residues: CASSLWVRASGQLAYTQYF.

The rearrangement joins TRBV16 to TRBJ1-5; 7 bases are a match to TRBD1. Germline CDR1 and CDR2: KGHSY and FQNENV. The CDR3 extends over 18 amino acids. V was clipped by 2 bases and J by 3 bases; unmatched bases: 13. The CDR3 DNA reads TGTGCCAGCAGCCAACCAACAGGGGATAGGGGTCACAATCAGCCCCAGCATTTT. It encodes CASSQPTGDRGHNQPQHF.

The chain carries TRBV11-1 and TRBJ2-7; 8 bases are a match to TRBD1. Germline V gives CDR1 SGHAT, CDR2 FQDESV (reference sequence). The V segment lost 5 bases and the J segment 2 bases; nucleotides outside the gene matches: 5. The CDR3 spans 14 residues. The CDR3, as DNA: TGTGCCAGCAGCGTCGGGACAGGTGCCTACGAGCAGTACTTC. It encodes CASSVGTGAYEQYF.

This clone was found a few times. The junction differs from germline at one of its ends, possibly a read error. CDR3 nucleotide sequence: TGTGCCGGCAGTCACGCTTTCTTT. It specifies CAGSHAFF. The J gene is TRBJ1-1, the V gene TRBV2; the D is unclear. This CDR3 is 8 amino acids long. Per the germline V gene, CDR1 is SNHLY and CDR2 is FYNNEI. Variable domain in full (rest from reference TRBV2 and TRBJ1-1): EPEVTQTPSHQVTQMGQEVILRCVPISNHLYFYWYRQILGQKVEFLVSFYNNEISEKSEIFDDQFSVERPDGSNFTLKIRSTKLEDSAMYFCAGSHAFFGQGTRLTVV.

The chain has TRBV5-6 and TRBJ1-1; no definite D call. Germline lookup yields CDR1 SGHDT and CDR2 YYEEEE. V was trimmed by 4 bases and J by 1 base, leaving 8 bases between them. The CDR3 is made up of 13 amino acids. The CDR3 here is CASSRLSNTEAFF. As DNA, the CDR3 is TGTGCCAGCAGCCGGCTCTCGAACACTGAAGCTTTCTTT.

The V and J genes are TRBV10-1 and TRBJ2-1, with 9 bases that match TRBD2. J gave up 8 bases and V 7 bases, and 6 bases lay outside the gene matches. This CDR3 is built from 13 residues. Germline CDR1 and CDR2: WNHNN and SYGVQD (reference sequence). This CDR3 reads CASTAGGPHEQFF. CDR3 in DNA: TGCGCCAGCACGGCGGGAGGGCCCCATGAGCAGTTCTTC.

J is TRBJ1-1 and V is TRBV19; unclear D gene. The CDR3 has 14 amino acids. Between the trimmed V and J ends, which lost 5 bases and 5 bases, there was a span of 15 bases. CDR1 is LNHDA, CDR2 SQIVND, per germline (reference sequence). The CDR3 spells CASSLYERGTEAFF. The DNA for the CDR3 is TGTGCCAGTAGTCTTTACGAACGGGGTACTGAAGCTTTCTTT. The full variable domain, with the rest looked up from reference TRBV19 and TRBJ1-1, is DGGITQSPKYLFRKEGQNVTLSCEQNLNHDAMYWYRQDPGQGLRLIYYSQIVNDFQKGDIAEGYSVSREKKESFPLTVTSAQKNPTAFYLCASSLYERGTEAFFGQGTRLTVV.

The J gene is TRBJ1-4, the V gene TRBV6-1; D not resolved. The CDR3 loop spans 11 amino acids. CDR1 MNHNS and CDR2 SASEGT come from the germline V gene. V lost 3 bases and J lost 11, with 7 bases in between. The CDR3 bases are TGTGCCAGCAGTGAGGGCTGGAAACTGTTTTTT. Its protein product is CASSEGWKLFF.

This clone was seen only once. The genes are TRBV7-9 and TRBJ2-7; 8 bases are a match to TRBD1. J gave up 2 bases and V 5 bases, and 5 bases lay outside the gene matches. The CDR3 has 14 amino acids. Germline CDR1 SEHNR, CDR2 FQNEAQ (reference sequence). The CDR3 protein is CASSVGTGAYEQYF. The CDR3 DNA follows: TGTGCCAGCAGCGTCGGGACAGGTGCCTACGAGCAGTACTTC.

The V gene is TRBV11-2, the J gene TRBJ1-1; 8 bases line up with TRBD1. V lost 5 bases, J lost 6 bases, and 11 bases stayed unmatched. Germline lookup yields CDR1 SGHAT and CDR2 FQNNGV. CDR3 length: 15 residues. The CDR3 coding sequence is TGTGCCAGCAGCGCCCAGGGGGCTAAGGATTCTGAAGCTTTCTTT. Its translation is CASSAQGAKDSEAFF.

The gene calls are TRBV4-1 and TRBJ1-5, with D unresolved. Germline-derived CDR1 and CDR2 are MGHRA and YSYEKL. With 3 bases removed from V and 2 bases from J, the gap between germline ends came to 20 bases. The CDR3 covers 18 residues. For the CDR3, the DNA is TGCGCCAGCAGCCACCCAACTATCGGGGAAATTGGCAATCAGCCCCAGCATTTT. Protein sequence: CASSHPTIGEIGNQPQHF.

The chain employs TRBV6-1 and TRBJ2-5; TRBD2 matches 10 bases. There are 15 residues in the CDR3. CDR1 and CDR2 from the germline V gene are MNHNS and SASEGT. Trimming removed 6 bases from V and 5 bases from J; junction bases left unmatched: 9. CDR3 loop: CASSHSAGGLETQYF. CDR3 DNA: TGTGCCAGCAGCCATTCAGCGGGAGGGCTTGAGACCCAGTACTTC.

The J gene is TRBJ2-6, the V gene TRBV28; D might be TRBD1 (5 bases). The CDR3 contains 19 residues. CDR1 is MDHEN, CDR2 SYDVKM, per germline. The V and J ends lost 2 bases and 1 base respectively, with 18 bases between them. The CDR3 loop is CASSLPPPDIISGANVLTF. The CDR3 nucleotides are TGTGCCAGCAGTTTACCCCCCCCGGACATAATTTCTGGGGCCAACGTCCTGACTTTC.

The chain employs TRBV28 and TRBJ1-2; 10 nucleotides line up with TRBD1. Germline CDR1 and CDR2: MDHEN and SYDVKM. V lost 7 bases and J lost 0; bases outside the gene matches: 17. The CDR3 is 19 residues long. CDR3 DNA: TGTGCCAGCACCTTCTTATCCGGGACAGGGGCGAGTCCTAACTATGGCTACACCTTC. It codes for CASTFLSGTGASPNYGYTF.

This CDR3 is CASSPSGRPQGTQYF. CDR3 coding DNA: TGTGCCAGCAGCCCATCGGGAAGACCCCAGGGGACCCAGTACTTC. The rearrangement links TRBV9 to TRBJ2-5; D tentatively fits TRBD1 or TRBD2 (5 bases each). Per the germline V gene, CDR1 is SGDLS and CDR2 is YYNGEE. With 4 bases removed from V and 7 bases from J, the gap between germline ends came to 20 bases. The CDR3 contains 15 residues.

Only one count was recorded for this clone. The V gene is TRBV19, the J gene TRBJ1-5; D call uncertain. This CDR3 spans 17 amino acids. Looked up from germline, CDR1 is LNHDA and CDR2 is SQIVND (reference sequence). Trimming took off 3 bases at V and 1 base at J, with 16 bases between the two ends. The CDR3 sequence is CASSISGPAASNQPQHF. The CDR3 region has the DNA TGTGCCAGTAGTATTTCGGGTCCGGCGGCGAGCAATCAGCCCCAGCATTTT.

The rearrangement joins TRBV9 to TRBJ2-3; D not resolved. Germline CDR1 reads SGDLS; CDR2 reads YYNGEE. This CDR3 is 13 amino acids long. The CDR3 bases are TGTGCTTCGCGGCCGGGTAGCACAGATACGCAGTATTTT. Residues: CASRPGSTDTQYF.

CDR3 amino acids: CAWSVRELEAFF. The DNA of the CDR3 is TGTGCCTGGAGTGTACGGGAATTAGAAGCTTTCTTT. This chain connects TRBV30 to TRBJ1-1; no definite D call. The CDR3 consists of 12 residues. In germline, CDR1 is GTSNPN, CDR2 SVGIG (reference sequence). The V gene lost 0 bases and the J gene lost 8 bases, with 10 bases spanning the gap.

The chain carries TRBV7-8 and TRBJ1-1, with D perhaps TRBD1 (5 bases). Germline V gene data show CDR1 as SGHVS and CDR2 as FQNEAQ. Trimming shortened V by 2 bases and J by 4 bases, and 8 bases separated the two germline ends. The CDR3 has 13 residues. CDR3 sequence: CASSLRDSTEAFF. CDR3 nucleotides: TGTGCCAGCAGCTTACGGGACTCCACTGAAGCTTTCTTT.

The chain recombines TRBV11-2 with TRBJ2-7; D could derive from TRBD1 or TRBD2 (5 bases each). Germline V CDR1 and CDR2: SGHAT, FQNNGV. Trimming stripped 2 bases from V and 2 bases from J, with 13 bases between. CDR3 length equals 15 residues. CDR3 DNA: TGTGCCAGCAGCTTATCCGGGACCCCAACCTACGAGCAGTACTTC. Translated, it gives CASSLSGTPTYEQYF.

CDR3 DNA: TGTGCCAGTAGTATAAGGGAGGGCACCTACGAGCAGTACTTC. This encodes CASSIREGTYEQYF. The V gene is TRBV19, the J gene TRBJ2-7; TRBD2 matches 7 bases. The germline CDR1 and CDR2 sequences are LNHDA and SQIVND (reference sequence). The CDR3 is 14 amino acids. V was pared by 2 bases and J by 2 bases, with 3 bases of the junction left unmatched.

V usage is TRBV10-3 and J usage is TRBJ2-3; D uncertain. CDR3 length equals 18 residues. Trimming pared 2 bases from V and 0 bases from J, leaving 18 bases between. Germline V gene data show CDR1 as ENHRY and CDR2 as SYGVKD. This CDR3 is CAISEVKLSGDSTDTQYF. The CDR3 DNA reads TGTGCCATCAGTGAGGTCAAGCTTTCTGGGGATAGCACAGATACGCAGTATTTT.